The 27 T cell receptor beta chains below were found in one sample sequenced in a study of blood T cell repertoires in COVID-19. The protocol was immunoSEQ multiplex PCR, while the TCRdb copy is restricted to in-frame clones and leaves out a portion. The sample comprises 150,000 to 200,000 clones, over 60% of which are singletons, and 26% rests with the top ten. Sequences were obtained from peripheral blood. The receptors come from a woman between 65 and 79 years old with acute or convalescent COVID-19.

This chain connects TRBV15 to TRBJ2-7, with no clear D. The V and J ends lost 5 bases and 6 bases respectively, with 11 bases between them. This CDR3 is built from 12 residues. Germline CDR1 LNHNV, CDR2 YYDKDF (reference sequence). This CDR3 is CATSVRSGEQYF. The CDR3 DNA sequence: TGTGCCACCAGCGTGAGGTCTGGCGAGCAGTACTTC. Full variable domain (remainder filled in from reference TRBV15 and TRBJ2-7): DAMVIQNPRYQVTQFGKPVTLSCSQTLNHNVMYWYQQKSSQAPKLLFHYYDKDFNNEADTPDNFQSRRPNTSFCFLDIRSPGLGDTAMYLCATSVRSGEQYFGPGTRLTVT.

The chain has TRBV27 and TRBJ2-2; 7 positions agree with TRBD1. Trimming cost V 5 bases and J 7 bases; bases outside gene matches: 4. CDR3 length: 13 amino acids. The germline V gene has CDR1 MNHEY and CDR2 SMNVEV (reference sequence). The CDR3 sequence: CASSTHRGGELFF. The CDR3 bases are TGTGCCAGCAGTACCCACAGGGGCGGGGAGCTGTTTTTT.

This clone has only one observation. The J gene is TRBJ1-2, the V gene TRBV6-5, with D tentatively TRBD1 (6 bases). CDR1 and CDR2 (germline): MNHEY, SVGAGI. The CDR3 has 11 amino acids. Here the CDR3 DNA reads TGTGTCGTAAGGGGGTTTTATGGCTACACCTTC. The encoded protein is CVVRGFYGYTF.

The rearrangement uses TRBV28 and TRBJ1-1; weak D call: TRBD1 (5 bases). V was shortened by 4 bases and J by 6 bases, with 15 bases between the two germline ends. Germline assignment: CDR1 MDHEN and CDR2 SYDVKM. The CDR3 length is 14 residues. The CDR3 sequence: CASSSTRVTAEAFF. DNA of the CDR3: TGTGCCAGCAGTTCAACCAGGGTAACCGCTGAAGCTTTCTTT.

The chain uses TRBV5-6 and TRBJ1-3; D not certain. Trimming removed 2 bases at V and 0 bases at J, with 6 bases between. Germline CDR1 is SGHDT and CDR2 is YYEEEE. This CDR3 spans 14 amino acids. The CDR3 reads CASSFPSSGNTIYF. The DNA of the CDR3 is TGTGCCAGCAGCTTTCCGAGCTCTGGAAACACCATATATTTT.

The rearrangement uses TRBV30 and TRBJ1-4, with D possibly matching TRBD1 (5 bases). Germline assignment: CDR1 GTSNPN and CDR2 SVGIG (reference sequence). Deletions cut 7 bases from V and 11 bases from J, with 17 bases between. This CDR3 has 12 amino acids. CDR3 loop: CASAGGEKKLFF. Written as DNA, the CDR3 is TGTGCCTCCGCGGGGGGGGAGAAGAAACTGTTTTTT.

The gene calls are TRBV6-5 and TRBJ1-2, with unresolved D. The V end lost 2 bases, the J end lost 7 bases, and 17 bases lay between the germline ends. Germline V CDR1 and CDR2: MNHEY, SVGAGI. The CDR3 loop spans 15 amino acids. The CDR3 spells CASSYRRRLGGGYTF. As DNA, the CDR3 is TGTGCCAGCAGTTACAGGCGGAGGTTAGGCGGTGGCTACACCTTC.

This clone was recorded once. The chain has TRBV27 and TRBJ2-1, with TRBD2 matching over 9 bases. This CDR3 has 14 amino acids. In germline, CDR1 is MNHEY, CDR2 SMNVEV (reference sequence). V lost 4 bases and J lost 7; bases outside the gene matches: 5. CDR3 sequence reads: CASSYAGGPNEQFF. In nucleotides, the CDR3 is TGTGCCAGCAGTTACGCGGGAGGGCCGAATGAGCAGTTCTTC.

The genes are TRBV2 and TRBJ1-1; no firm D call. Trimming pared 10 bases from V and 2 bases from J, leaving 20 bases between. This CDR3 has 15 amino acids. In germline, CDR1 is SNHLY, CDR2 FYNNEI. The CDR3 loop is CAISLSEGYNTEAFF. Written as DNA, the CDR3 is TGTGCCATCTCACTTAGCGAGGGTTACAACACTGAAGCTTTCTTT.

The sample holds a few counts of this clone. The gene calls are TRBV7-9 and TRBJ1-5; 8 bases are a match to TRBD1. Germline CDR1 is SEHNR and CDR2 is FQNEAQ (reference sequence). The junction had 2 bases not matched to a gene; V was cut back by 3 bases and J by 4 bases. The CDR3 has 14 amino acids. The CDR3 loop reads CASSFGDRNQPQHF. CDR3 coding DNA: TGTGCCAGCAGCTTTGGGGACAGGAATCAGCCCCAGCATTTT.

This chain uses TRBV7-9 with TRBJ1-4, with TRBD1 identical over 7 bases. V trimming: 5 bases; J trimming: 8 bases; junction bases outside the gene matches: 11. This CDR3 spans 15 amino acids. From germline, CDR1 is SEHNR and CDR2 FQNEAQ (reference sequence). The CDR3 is CASSPVTGVEEKLFF. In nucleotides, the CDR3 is TGTGCCAGCAGCCCCGTAACAGGGGTGGAGGAAAAACTGTTTTTT.

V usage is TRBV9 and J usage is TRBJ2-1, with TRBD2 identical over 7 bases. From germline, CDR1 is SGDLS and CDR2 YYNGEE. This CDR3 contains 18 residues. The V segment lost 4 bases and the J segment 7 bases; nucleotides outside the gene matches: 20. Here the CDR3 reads CASSPHSVRLGGVNEQFF. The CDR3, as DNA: TGTGCCAGCAGCCCCCATTCAGTCCGGTTGGGAGGGGTAAATGAGCAGTTCTTC.

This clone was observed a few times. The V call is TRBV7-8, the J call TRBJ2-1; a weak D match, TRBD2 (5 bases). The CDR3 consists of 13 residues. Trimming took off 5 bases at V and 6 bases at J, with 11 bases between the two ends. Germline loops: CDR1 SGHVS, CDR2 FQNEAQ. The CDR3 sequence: CASSPTRLNEQFF. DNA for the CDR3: TGTGCCAGCAGCCCAACTAGGCTCAATGAGCAGTTCTTC. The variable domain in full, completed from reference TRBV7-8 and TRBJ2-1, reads GAGVSQSPRYKVAKRGQDVALRCDPISGHVSLFWYQQALGQGPEFLTYFQNEAQLDKSGLPSDRFFAERPEGSVSTLKIQRTQQEDSAVYLCASSPTRLNEQFFGPGTRLTVL.

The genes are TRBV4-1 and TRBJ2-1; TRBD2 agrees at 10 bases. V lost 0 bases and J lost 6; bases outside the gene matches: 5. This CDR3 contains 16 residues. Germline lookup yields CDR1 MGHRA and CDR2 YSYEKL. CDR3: CASSQEGLAGVNEQFF. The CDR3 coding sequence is TGCGCCAGCAGCCAAGAAGGCCTAGCGGGAGTCAATGAGCAGTTCTTC.

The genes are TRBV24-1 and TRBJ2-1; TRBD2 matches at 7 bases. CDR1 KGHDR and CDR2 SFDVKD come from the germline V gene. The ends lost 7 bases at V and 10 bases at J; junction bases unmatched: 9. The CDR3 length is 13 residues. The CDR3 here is CATSGGRGGEQFF. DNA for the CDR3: TGTGCCACCAGCGGGGGGAGGGGCGGAGAGCAGTTCTTC.

The CDR3 here is CASSFYQRRNEQFF. The CDR3 DNA follows: TGTGCCAGCAGCTTCTATCAGCGTAGGAATGAGCAGTTCTTC. This chain joins TRBV5-6 and TRBJ2-1, with D uncertain. Germline CDR1 and CDR2: SGHDT and YYEEEE. With 2 bases removed from V and 7 bases from J, the gap between germline ends came to 13 bases. The CDR3 totals 14 residues.

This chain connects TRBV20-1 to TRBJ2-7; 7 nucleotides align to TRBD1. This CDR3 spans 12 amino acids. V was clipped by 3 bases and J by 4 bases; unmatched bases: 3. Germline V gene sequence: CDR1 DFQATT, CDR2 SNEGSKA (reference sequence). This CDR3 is CSASTTGYEQYF. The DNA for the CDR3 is TGCAGTGCTAGTACGACAGGGTACGAGCAGTACTTC.

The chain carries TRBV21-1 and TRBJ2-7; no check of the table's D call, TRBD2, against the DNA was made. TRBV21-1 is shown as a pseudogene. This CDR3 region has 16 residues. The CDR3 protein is CASSKGERFFSYEQYF. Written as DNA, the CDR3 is TGTGCCAGCAGCAAAGGGGAGCGGTTTTTCTCCTACGAGCAGTACTTC.

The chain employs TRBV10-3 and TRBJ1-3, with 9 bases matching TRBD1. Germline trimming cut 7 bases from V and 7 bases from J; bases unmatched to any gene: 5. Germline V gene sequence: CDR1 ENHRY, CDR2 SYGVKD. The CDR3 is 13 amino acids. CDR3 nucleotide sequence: TGTGCCATCAAAGGACAGGGGACGAACACCATATATTTT. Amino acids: CAIKGQGTNTIYF.

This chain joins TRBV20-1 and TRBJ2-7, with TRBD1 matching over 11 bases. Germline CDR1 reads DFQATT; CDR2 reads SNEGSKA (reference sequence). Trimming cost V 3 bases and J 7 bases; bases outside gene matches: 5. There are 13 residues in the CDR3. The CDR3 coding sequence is TGCAGTGCTAGTAGGACAGGGGGCGGTGAGCAGTACTTC. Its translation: CSASRTGGGEQYF.

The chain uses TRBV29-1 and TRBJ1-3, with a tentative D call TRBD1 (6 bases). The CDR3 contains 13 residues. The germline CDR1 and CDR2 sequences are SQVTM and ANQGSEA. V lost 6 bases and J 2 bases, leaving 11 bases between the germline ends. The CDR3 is CSVGRGTGNTIYF. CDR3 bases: TGCAGCGTGGGGAGGGGGACTGGAAACACCATATATTTT.

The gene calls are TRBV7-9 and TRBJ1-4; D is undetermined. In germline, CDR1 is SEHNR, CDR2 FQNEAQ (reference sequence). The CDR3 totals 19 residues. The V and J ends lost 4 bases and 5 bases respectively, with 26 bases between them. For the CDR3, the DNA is TGTGCCAGCAGCTCTGGACTCGGACGACGAAAAAGCTTGAATGAAAAACTGTTTTTT. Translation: CASSSGLGRRKSLNEKLFF.

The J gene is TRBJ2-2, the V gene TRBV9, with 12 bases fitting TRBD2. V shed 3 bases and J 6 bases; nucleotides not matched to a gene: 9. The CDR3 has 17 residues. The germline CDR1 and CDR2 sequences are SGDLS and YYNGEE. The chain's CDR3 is CASSALTSGSMAGELFF. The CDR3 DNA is TGTGCCAGCAGCGCCTTGACTAGCGGGAGTATGGCCGGGGAGCTGTTTTTT.

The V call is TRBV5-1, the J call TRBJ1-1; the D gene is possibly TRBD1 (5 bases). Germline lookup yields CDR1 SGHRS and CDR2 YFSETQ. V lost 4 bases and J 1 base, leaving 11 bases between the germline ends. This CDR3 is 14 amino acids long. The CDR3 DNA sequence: TGCGCCAGCAGCCCGGGGGACGGGAACACTGAAGCTTTCTTT. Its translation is CASSPGDGNTEAFF.

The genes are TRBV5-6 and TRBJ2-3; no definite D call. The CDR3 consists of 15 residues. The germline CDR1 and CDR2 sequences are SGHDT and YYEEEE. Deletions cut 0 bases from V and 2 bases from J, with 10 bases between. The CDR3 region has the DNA TGTGCCAGCAGCTTGGTACCAGTGCTCACAGATACGCAGTATTTT. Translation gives CASSLVPVLTDTQYF.

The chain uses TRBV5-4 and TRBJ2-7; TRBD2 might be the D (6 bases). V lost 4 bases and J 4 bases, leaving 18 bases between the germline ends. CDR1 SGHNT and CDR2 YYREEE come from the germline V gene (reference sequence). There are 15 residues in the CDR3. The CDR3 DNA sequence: TGTGCCAGCAGCGAAAGTCGGGGTGGAGGGTACGAGCAGTACTTC. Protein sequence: CASSESRGGGYEQYF.

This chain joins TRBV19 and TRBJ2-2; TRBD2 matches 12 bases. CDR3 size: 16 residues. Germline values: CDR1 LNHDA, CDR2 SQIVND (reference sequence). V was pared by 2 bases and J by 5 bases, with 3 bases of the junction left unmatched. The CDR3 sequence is CASSIPSGRGTGELFF. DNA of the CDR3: TGTGCCAGTAGTATACCTAGCGGGAGGGGAACCGGGGAGCTGTTTTTT. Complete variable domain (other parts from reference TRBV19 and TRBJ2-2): DGGITQSPKYLFRKEGQNVTLSCEQNLNHDAMYWYRQDPGQGLRLIYYSQIVNDFQKGDIAEGYSVSREKKESFPLTVTSAQKNPTAFYLCASSIPSGRGTGELFFGEGSRLTVL.